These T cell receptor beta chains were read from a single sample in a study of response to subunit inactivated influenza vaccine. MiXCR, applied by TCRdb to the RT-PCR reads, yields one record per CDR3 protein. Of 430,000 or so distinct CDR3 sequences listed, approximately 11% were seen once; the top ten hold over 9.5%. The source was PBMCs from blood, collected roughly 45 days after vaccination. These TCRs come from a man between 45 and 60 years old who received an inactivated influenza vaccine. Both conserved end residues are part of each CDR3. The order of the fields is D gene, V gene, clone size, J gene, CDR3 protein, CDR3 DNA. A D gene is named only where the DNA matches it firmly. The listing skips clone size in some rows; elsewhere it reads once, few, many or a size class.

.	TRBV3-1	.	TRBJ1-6	CASSQVRGSPLHF	TGTGCCAGCAGCCAAGTAAGGGGGTCACCCCTCCACTTT
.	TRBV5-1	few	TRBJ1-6	CASSLVPARDNSPLHF	TGCGCCAGCAGCTTGGTTCCAGCGCGAGATAATTCACCCCTCCACTTT
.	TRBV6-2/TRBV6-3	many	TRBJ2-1	CASSSPGGHEQFF	TGTGCCAGCAGTTCCCCGGGGGGCCATGAGCAGTTCTTC
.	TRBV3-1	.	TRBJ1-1	CASSHPLNTEAFF	TGTGCCAGCAGCCATCCCTTGAACACTGAAGCTTTCTTT
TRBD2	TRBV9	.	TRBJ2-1	CASSPWRGANEQFF	TGTGCCAGCAGCCCTTGGCGGGGGGCTAATGAGCAGTTCTTC
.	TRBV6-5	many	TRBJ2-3	CASSYRDTQYF	TGTGCCAGCAGTTATAGGGATACGCAGTATTTT
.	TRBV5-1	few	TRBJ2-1	CASSFRDNSYNEQFF	TGCGCCAGCAGCTTCCGGGACAACTCCTACAATGAGCAGTTCTTC
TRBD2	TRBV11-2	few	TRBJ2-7	CASSAVPSGTYEQYF	TGTGCCAGCAGCGCAGTCCCTAGCGGTACCTACGAGCAGTACTTC
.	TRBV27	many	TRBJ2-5	CASSSPAGGVETQYF	TGTGCCAGCAGTTCTCCCGCAGGGGGGGTAGAGACCCAGTACTTC
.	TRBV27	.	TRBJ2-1	CASSLWAGAVEGHEQFF	TGTGCCAGCAGTTTGTGGGCCGGAGCGGTCGAGGGGCATGAGCAGTTCTTC
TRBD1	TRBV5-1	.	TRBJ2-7	CASRPGTGNYEQYF	TGCGCCAGCAGACCCGGGACAGGGAACTACGAGCAGTACTTC
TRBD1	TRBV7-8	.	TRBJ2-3	CASSSGGWMGTQYF	TGTGCCAGCAGCTCAGGGGGCTGGATGGGTACGCAGTATTTT
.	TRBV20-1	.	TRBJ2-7	CSASDESSGGSYEQYF	TGCAGTGCTAGTGATGAAAGTTCGGGCGGCTCCTACGAGCAGTACTTC
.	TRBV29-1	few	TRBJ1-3	CSVVTGSLSSGNTIYF	TGCAGCGTTGTAACGGGTTCTTTGTCTTCTGGAAACACCATATATTTT
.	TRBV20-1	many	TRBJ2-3	CSAGGLTQYF	TGCAGTGCGGGGGGCCTAACGCAGTATTTT